The clone carrying this TCR beta chain was seen only a few times. Via MiXCR, TCRdb re-called the RT-PCR reads, giving one row per CDR3 protein. The sample carries around 600,000 distinct CDR3 sequences, approximately 10% recorded once. The data derive from a study of response to subunit inactivated influenza vaccine. The CDR3 totals 13 residues. Unmatched junction bases numbered 6, after V lost 1 base and J lost 12 bases. Germline lookup yields CDR1 SGHVS and CDR2 FQNEAQ. These data were likewise used in another study, on T cells expressing NK-cell markers. That source notes: cDNA encoding TCR beta was synthesized via 5'RACE template switching incorporating UMIs. Dominant NKG2C+ clonotypes accounted for roughly 1.0-7.5% of CD8+ T cells in more than 5 donors. Similarly, these clonotypes led the CD3+CD56-NKG2C+ fraction as well in several donors.

The chain joins TRBV7-8 to TRBJ2-1; 7 positions agree with TRBD2. The sequence was obtained from a man aged 50-60 years who received an inactivated influenza vaccine. The sequenced sample was PBMCs from blood, obtained on the day of vaccination. The CDR3 coding sequence is TGTGCCAGCAGCTTAGGGCGGGAGAGGACGCAGTTCTTC. This codes for CASSLGRERTQFF.